The 22 T cell receptor beta chains given below trace back to one sample, sequenced in a study of T cells in Graves' hyperthyroidism and ophthalmopathy. Regions amplified from RNA transcripts were the TCR beta CDR3 regions. The study used the HTBI primer set for a first-round RT-PCR of the TCR CDR3. Each CDR3 protein is one row after TCRdb ran MiXCR on the multiplex PCR reads. The sample gives 550,000 to 700,000 distinct CDR3 sequences, around 42% of which show up once; around a fifth is in the top ten. Sequenced input: peripheral blood or thyroid tissue (not recorded which). These receptors all come from an adult woman with Graves' disease, either hyperthyroidism or ophthalmopathy (not recorded which).

This clonotype was counted between two and nine times. The chain carries TRBV7-2 and TRBJ2-5, with 9 nucleotides matching TRBD2. This CDR3 region has 16 residues. Germline CDR1 is SGHTA and CDR2 is FQGNSA. The J segment lost 4 bases and the V segment lost 3 bases, leaving 9 bases of the junction unmatched. The CDR3 DNA sequence: TGTGCCAGCAGCTTGCCACGGGGAGCGGGAGGAGAGACCCAGTACTTC. Protein: CASSLPRGAGGETQYF.

At least ten counts were recorded for this clonotype. The chain links TRBV20-1 to TRBJ1-3, with a weak D call TRBD1 (5 bases). The CDR3 consists of 16 residues. Germline values: CDR1 DFQATT, CDR2 SNEGSKA (reference sequence). V lost 1 base to trimming and J lost 0 bases, with 13 bases between them. The CDR3 bases are TGCAGTGCTAGAGCGGGGGGATACCTCTCTGGAAACACCATATATTTT. Amino acids: CSARAGGYLSGNTIYF.

The chain has TRBV20-1 and TRBJ1-1; possibly TRBD1 for D (6 bases). Germline V gives CDR1 DFQATT, CDR2 SNEGSKA (reference sequence). V was pared by 0 bases and J by 6 bases, with 8 bases between. The CDR3 spans 12 residues. The DNA for the CDR3 is TGCAGTGCTAGAGACGGACAGCCTGAAGCTTTCTTT. Protein product: CSARDGQPEAFF.

The chain employs TRBV20-1 and TRBJ2-5, with 12 bases identical to TRBD2. Germline V gives CDR1 DFQATT, CDR2 SNEGSKA (reference sequence). CDR3 length: 16 residues. Trimming removed 2 bases from V and 2 bases from J; junction bases left unmatched: 6. For the CDR3, the DNA is TGCAGTGCTAGACAGTGGCTAGCGGGGGGGCAAGAGACCCAGTACTTC. Translated, it gives CSARQWLAGGQETQYF.

The rearrangement joins TRBV5-1 to TRBJ1-1; TRBD1 is a possible D gene (5 bases). CDR3 length: 13 residues. The V gene's germline CDR1 is SGHRS and CDR2 YFSETQ. With 0 bases removed from V and 7 bases from J, the gap between germline ends came to 10 bases. Here the CDR3 DNA reads TGCGCCAGCAGCTTGGGGGACCGAGGTGAAGCTTTCTTT. It yields the protein CASSLGDRGEAFF.

The chain joins TRBV5-1 to TRBJ1-6; D unresolved. The CDR3 length is 14 residues. CDR1 and CDR2 (germline): SGHRS, YFSETQ. Between the trimmed V and J ends, which lost 5 bases and 7 bases, there was a span of 13 bases. CDR3 coding DNA: TGCGCCAGCAGTGTGCTAGCGCAGAATTCACCCCTCCACTTT. Amino acid sequence: CASSVLAQNSPLHF.

The chain is built from TRBV28 and TRBJ2-5; D is perhaps TRBD1 (7 bases). The V gene's germline CDR1 is MDHEN and CDR2 SYDVKM. CDR3 length equals 12 residues. V was pared by 11 bases and J by 1 base, with 11 bases between. The chain's CDR3 is CAGGDSQETQYF. The CDR3 DNA follows: TGTGCCGGCGGGGACAGCCAAGAGACCCAGTACTTC.

V usage is TRBV14 and J usage is TRBJ1-1; 8 bases line up with TRBD1. The CDR3 runs to 15 residues. Germline CDR1 is SGHDN and CDR2 is FVKESK. V shed 1 base, J shed 5 bases, and the junction held 6 bases outside the gene matches. The CDR3 sequence is CASSQGFRGRTEAFF. The CDR3 nucleotides read TGTGCCAGCAGCCAAGGTTTCAGGGGGCGGACTGAAGCTTTCTTT.

To note about this clonotype: One end of the junction varies from germline; a read error may be responsible. This rearrangement joins TRBV7-4 to TRBJ1-2; TRBD1 is a possible D gene (6 bases). CDR3 length equals 16 residues. Germline CDR1 is SGHVT and CDR2 is SQSDAQ. CDR3 sequence reads: CASSQEGHPSRDGYTF. CDR3 sequence (DNA): TGCGCCAGCAGCCAGGAGGGACACCCCAGTCGGGATGGCTACACCTTC.

This chain joins TRBV7-2 and TRBJ1-1; D is uncertain. Germline V CDR1 and CDR2: SGHTA, FQGNSA. Trimming took off 4 bases at V and 2 bases at J, with 14 bases between the two ends. The CDR3 loop spans 15 amino acids. This chain's CDR3 is CASSYQGAGNTEAFF. The CDR3 DNA reads as TGTGCCAGCAGCTATCAAGGCGCGGGAAACACTGAAGCTTTCTTT.

This clonotype was seen at least ten times. The rearrangement links TRBV7-2 to TRBJ1-4; the D gene is possibly TRBD1 (6 bases). Trimming left V 0 bases short and J 7 bases short, with 12 bases between. This CDR3 contains 15 residues. From germline, CDR1 is SGHTA and CDR2 FQGNSA. CDR3 in amino acids: CASSLAGGAAEKLFF. The CDR3 DNA reads TGTGCCAGCAGCTTAGCGGGGGGCGCGGCTGAAAAACTGTTTTTT.

This clonotype turned up a few times. The chain carries TRBV28 and TRBJ1-5; 10 positions match TRBD1. The CDR3 runs to 16 residues. Germline CDR1 and CDR2: MDHEN and SYDVKM. Trimming at V came to 6 bases and at J to 7 bases, leaving 12 bases not matched to a gene. Here the CDR3 reads CASRNQAGQGSQPQHF. Here the CDR3 DNA reads TGTGCCAGCAGGAATCAGGCGGGACAGGGGAGCCAGCCCCAGCATTTT. Drawing the rest from reference TRBV28 and TRBJ1-5, the complete variable domain is DVKVTQSSRYLVKRTGEKVFLECVQDMDHENMFWYRQDPGLGLRLIYFSYDVKMKEKGDIPEGYSVSREKKERFSLILESASTNQTSMYLCASRNQAGQGSQPQHFGDGTRLSIL.

At least ten counts were recorded for this clonotype. The CDR3 bases are TGCGCCAGCAGCTTCTACGAAGAAGGCGGCTACACCTTC. This codes for CASSFYEEGGYTF. The chain uses TRBV5-1 and TRBJ1-2; D is ambiguous. The CDR3 has 13 amino acids. CDR1 SGHRS and CDR2 YFSETQ come from the germline V gene. Trimming removed 2 bases from V and 8 bases from J, with 13 bases in between.

This clonotype appeared many times. The chain couples TRBV5-6 to TRBJ1-5; D remains unclear. The CDR3 is made up of 14 amino acids. Germline values: CDR1 SGHDT, CDR2 YYEEEE. V lost 7 bases and J lost 3, with 14 bases in between. As DNA, the CDR3 is TGTGCCAGCTCGGCGGTCGCTTCCAATCAGCCCCAGCATTTT. This encodes CASSAVASNQPQHF.

This CDR3 is CASTAGGLINYGYTF. Here the CDR3 DNA reads TGTGCCAGCACCGCCGGGGGGCTAATTAACTATGGCTACACCTTC. J is TRBJ1-2 and V is TRBV11-2, with D possibly matching TRBD1 (6 bases). V gave up 7 bases and J gave up 1 base, with 16 bases separating them. The germline CDR1 and CDR2 sequences are SGHAT and FQNNGV. The CDR3 is 15 amino acids.

This clonotype occurred a few times. In this CDR3 the conserved last residue, phenylalanine or tryptophan, is missing, so a read error is likely. This sequence joins TRBV12-3 or TRBV12-4 and TRBJ1-5; tentatively, D is TRBD1 (5 bases). The CDR3 has 16 residues. V was shortened by 6 bases and J by 3 bases, with 18 bases between the two germline ends. In DNA form, the CDR3 reads TGTGCCAGCAGCCCCTGGGGGACGGATTACAATCAGCCCCAGCATTCT. Protein: CASSPWGTDYNQPQHS.

In this sample, this clonotype turned up many times. The chain carries TRBV2 and TRBJ1-2; unclear D gene. This CDR3 spans 12 amino acids. V gave up 11 bases and J gave up 4 bases, with 14 bases separating them. CDR1 SNHLY and CDR2 FYNNEI come from the germline V gene. The CDR3 sequence: CAAAAGGYGYTF. CDR3 sequence (DNA): TGTGCCGCGGCGGCAGGCGGCTATGGCTACACCTTC.

The table lists this clonotype with a few counts. The chain couples TRBV2 to TRBJ1-5, with a weak D call TRBD1 (5 bases). The CDR3 runs to 14 residues. The germline V gene has CDR1 SNHLY and CDR2 FYNNEI. V lost 1 base to trimming and J lost 7 bases, with 11 bases between them. The CDR3 sequence is CASSEVAGRQPQHF. CDR3 nucleotides: TGTGCCAGCAGTGAAGTGGCAGGGAGGCAGCCCCAGCATTTT.

This clonotype occurred many times. This chain connects TRBV14 to TRBJ2-1; TRBD2 matches 7 bases. V trimming: 4 bases; J trimming: 6 bases; junction bases outside the gene matches: 15. Germline V gene sequence: CDR1 SGHDN, CDR2 FVKESK. The CDR3 is 17 amino acids. This chain's CDR3 is CASSPRVGLAVTNEQFF. The DNA for the CDR3 is TGTGCCAGCAGCCCCCGCGTCGGGCTAGCGGTAACCAATGAGCAGTTCTTC.

The chain joins TRBV19 to TRBJ2-5, with D maybe TRBD2 (5 bases). V lost 3 bases and J lost 11, with 10 bases in between. The CDR3 is made up of 11 amino acids. CDR1 is LNHDA, CDR2 SQIVND, per germline (reference sequence). The CDR3 DNA reads TGTGCCAGTAGTATCGGGTGGACTCAGTACTTC. Its protein product is CASSIGWTQYF.

The chain employs TRBV5-5 and TRBJ2-3, with TRBD2 identical over 9 bases. CDR3 length equals 15 residues. CDR1 SGHKS and CDR2 YYEKEE come from the germline V gene (reference sequence). V dropped 3 bases and J dropped 4; count of bases not matched to a gene: 6. This CDR3 reads CASSWGLAGADTQYF. The CDR3 DNA reads TGTGCCAGCAGCTGGGGACTAGCTGGGGCAGATACGCAGTATTTT.

This clonotype was seen only a few times. The J gene is TRBJ1-1, the V gene TRBV6-2 or TRBV6-3; no definite D call. In germline, CDR1 is MNHEY, CDR2 SVGEGT. The CDR3 loop spans 13 amino acids. Trimming shortened V by 4 bases and J by 4 bases, and 10 bases separated the two germline ends. CDR3 DNA sequence: TGTGCCAGCAGTTCCGGCATCAGCACTGAAGCTTTCTTT. Protein product: CASSSGISTEAFF.